The TCR beta chain under discussion was sequenced for a study of identical twins. Unique molecular identifiers were in the cDNA, with template-switch universal primer binding. TCRdb called the 5' RACE reads again in MiXCR, with one record for every CDR3 protein. The sample lists hundreds of thousands of distinct CDR3 sequences, 8.6% occurring once. General study points: Out-of-frame alpha sequences that twins shared showed excess low generation probability.

On this clonotype itself: What it binds is unknown.

Germline-derived CDR1 and CDR2 are MDHEN and SYDVKM. The CDR3 has 12 residues. The V end lost 8 bases, the J end lost 2 bases, and 10 bases lay between the germline ends. Everyone who donated was a healthy Caucasian. A further study also used this sample, focusing on yellow fever vaccine responses in identical twins. According to that study: Each twin's T cell response to the vaccine was reported to look partly convergent and partly personalized.

This TCR derives from a woman aged 18-29 years in good health. V usage is TRBV28 and J usage is TRBJ2-7; D may be TRBD2 (5 bases). Sequencing was carried out using PBMCs. The CDR3 sequence: CASGKRAYEQYF. The CDR3 nucleotides are TGTGCCAGCGGGAAGAGGGCCTACGAGCAGTACTTC.